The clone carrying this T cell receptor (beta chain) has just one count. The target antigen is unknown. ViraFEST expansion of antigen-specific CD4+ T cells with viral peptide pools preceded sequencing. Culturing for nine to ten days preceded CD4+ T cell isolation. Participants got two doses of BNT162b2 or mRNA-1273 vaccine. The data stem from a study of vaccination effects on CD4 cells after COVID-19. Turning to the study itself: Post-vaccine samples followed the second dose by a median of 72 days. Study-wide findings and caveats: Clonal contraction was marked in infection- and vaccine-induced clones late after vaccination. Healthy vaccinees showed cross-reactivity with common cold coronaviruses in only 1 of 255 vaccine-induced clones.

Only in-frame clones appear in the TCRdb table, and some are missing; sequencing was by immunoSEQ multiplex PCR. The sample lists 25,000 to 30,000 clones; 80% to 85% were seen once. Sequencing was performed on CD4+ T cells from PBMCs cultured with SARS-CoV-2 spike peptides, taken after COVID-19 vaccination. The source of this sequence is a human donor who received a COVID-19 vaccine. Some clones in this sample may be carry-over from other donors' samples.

The CDR3 region is CASSQDWQGASANYGYTF. As DNA, the CDR3 is TGCGCCAGCAGCCAAGATTGGCAGGGGGCATCGGCTAACTATGGCTACACCTTC. The chain combines TRBV4-1 with TRBJ1-2; 8 nucleotides match TRBD1. This CDR3 comprises 18 residues. Losses at the gene ends were 0 bases for V and 0 bases for J; bases not matched to a gene: 9. The germline V gene encodes CDR1 MGHRA and CDR2 YSYEKL.